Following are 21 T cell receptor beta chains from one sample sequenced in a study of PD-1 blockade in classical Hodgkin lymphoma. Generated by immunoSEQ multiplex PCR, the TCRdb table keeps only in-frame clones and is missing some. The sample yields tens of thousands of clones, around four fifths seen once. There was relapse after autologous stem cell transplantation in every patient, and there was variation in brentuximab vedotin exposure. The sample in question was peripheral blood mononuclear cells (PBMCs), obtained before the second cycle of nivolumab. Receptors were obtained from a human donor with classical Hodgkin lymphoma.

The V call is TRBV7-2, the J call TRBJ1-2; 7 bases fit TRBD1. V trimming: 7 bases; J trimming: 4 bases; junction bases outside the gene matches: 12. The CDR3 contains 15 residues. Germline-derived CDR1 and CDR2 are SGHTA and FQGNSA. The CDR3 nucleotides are TGTGCCAGCACTGTTCGGACAGGCAATTCCTATGGCTACACCTTC. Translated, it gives CASTVRTGNSYGYTF.

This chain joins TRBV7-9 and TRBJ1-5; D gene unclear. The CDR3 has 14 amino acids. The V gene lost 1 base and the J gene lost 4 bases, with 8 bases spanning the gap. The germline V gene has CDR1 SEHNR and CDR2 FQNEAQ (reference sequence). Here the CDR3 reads CASSLGQVNQPQHF. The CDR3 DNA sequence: TGTGCCAGCAGCTTAGGGCAGGTTAATCAGCCCCAGCATTTT.

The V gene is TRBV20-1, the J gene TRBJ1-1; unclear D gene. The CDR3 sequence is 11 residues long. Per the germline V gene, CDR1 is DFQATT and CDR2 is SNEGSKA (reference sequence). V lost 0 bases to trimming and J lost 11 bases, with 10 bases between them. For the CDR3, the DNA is TGCAGTGCTAGAGATACGAGTTTCGCTTTCTTT. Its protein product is CSARDTSFAFF.

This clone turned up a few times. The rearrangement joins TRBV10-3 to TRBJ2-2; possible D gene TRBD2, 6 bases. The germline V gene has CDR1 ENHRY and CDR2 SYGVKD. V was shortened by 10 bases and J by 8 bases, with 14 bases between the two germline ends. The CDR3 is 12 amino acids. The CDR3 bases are TGTGCCAGCGAAGGAGGGAGAGGGGAGCTGTTTTTT. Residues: CASEGGRGELFF.

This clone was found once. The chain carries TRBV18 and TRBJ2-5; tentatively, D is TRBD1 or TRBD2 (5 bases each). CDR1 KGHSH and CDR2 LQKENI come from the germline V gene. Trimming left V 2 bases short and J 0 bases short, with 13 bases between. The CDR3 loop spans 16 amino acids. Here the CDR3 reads CASSPTGTEYQETQYF. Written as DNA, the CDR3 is TGTGCCAGCTCACCAACTGGGACCGAGTACCAAGAGACCCAGTACTTC.

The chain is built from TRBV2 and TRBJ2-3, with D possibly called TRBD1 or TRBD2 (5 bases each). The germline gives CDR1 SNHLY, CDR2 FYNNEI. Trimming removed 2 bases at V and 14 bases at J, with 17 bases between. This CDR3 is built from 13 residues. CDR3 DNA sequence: TGTGCCAGCAGTGAAACGGGCTGGGACGCGGTGTATTTT. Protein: CASSETGWDAVYF.

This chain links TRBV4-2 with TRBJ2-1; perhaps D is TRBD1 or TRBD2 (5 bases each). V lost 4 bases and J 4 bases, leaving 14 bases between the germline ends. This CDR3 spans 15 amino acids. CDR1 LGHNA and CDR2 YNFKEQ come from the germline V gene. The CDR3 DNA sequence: TGTGCCAGCAGCCTCACGGGACCTACATACAATGAGCAGTTCTTC. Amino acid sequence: CASSLTGPTYNEQFF.

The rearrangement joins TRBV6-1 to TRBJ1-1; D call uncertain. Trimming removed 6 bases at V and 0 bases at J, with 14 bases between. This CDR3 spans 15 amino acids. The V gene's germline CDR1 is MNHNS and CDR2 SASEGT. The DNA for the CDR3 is TGTGCCAGCAGCCTTGATATGAGCATGAACACTGAAGCTTTCTTT. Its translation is CASSLDMSMNTEAFF.

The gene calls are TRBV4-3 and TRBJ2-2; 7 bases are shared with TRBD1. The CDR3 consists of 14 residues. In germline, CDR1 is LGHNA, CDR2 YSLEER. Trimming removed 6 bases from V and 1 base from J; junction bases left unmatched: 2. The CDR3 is CASRRTGNTGELFF. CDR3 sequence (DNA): TGCGCCAGCAGGCGGACAGGGAACACCGGGGAGCTGTTTTTT.

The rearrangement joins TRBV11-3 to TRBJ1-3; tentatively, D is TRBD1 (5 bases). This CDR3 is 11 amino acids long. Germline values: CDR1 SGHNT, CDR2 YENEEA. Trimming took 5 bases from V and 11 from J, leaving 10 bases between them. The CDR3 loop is CASSTGGAIYF. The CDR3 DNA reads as TGTGCCAGCAGCACCGGGGGAGCCATATATTTT.

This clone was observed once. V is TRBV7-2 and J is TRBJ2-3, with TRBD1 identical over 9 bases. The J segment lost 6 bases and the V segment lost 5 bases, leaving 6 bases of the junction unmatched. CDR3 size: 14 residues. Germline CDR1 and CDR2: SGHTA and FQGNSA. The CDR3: CASSPRTGVDTQYF. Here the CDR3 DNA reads TGTGCCAGCAGCCCTAGGACAGGGGTGGATACGCAGTATTTT. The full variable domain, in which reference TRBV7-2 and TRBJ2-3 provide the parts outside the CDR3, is GAGVSQSPSNKVTEKGKDVELRCDPISGHTALYWYRQSLGQGLEFLIYFQGNSAPDKSGLPSDRFSAERTGGSVSTLTIQRTQQEDSAVYLCASSPRTGVDTQYFGPGTRLTVL.

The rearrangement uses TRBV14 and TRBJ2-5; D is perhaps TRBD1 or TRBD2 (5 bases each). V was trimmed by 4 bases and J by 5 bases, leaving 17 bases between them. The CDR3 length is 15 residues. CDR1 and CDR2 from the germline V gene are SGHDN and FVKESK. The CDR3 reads CASSPGGRVVETQYF. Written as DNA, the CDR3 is TGTGCCAGCAGCCCTGGGGGTAGGGTCGTTGAGACCCAGTACTTC. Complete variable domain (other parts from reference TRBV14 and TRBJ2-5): EAGVTQFPSHSVIEKGQTVTLRCDPISGHDNLYWYRRVMGKEIKFLLHFVKESKQDESGMPNNRFLAERTGGTYSTLKVQPAELEDSGVYFCASSPGGRVVETQYFGPGTRLLVL.

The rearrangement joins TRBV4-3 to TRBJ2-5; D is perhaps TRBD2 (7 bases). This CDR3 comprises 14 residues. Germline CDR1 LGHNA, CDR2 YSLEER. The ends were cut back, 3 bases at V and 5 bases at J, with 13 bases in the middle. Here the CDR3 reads CASSHSGGRETQYF. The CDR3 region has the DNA TGCGCCAGCAGCCATTCCGGGGGGCGTGAGACCCAGTACTTC.

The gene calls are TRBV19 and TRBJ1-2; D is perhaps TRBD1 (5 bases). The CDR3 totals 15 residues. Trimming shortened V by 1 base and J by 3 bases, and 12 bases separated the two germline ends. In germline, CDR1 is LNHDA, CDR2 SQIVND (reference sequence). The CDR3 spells CASSIVEGRDYGYTF. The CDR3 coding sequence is TGTGCCAGTAGTATAGTAGAGGGGCGGGACTATGGCTACACCTTC. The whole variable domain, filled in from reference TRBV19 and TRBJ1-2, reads DGGITQSPKYLFRKEGQNVTLSCEQNLNHDAMYWYRQDPGQGLRLIYYSQIVNDFQKGDIAEGYSVSREKKESFPLTVTSAQKNPTAFYLCASSIVEGRDYGYTFGSGTRLTVV.

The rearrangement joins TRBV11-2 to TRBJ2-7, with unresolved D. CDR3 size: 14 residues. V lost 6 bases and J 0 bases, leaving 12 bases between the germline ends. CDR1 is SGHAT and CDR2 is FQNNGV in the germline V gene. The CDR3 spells CASRALGPSYEQYF. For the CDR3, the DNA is TGTGCCAGCAGGGCTCTCGGACCCTCCTACGAGCAGTACTTC.

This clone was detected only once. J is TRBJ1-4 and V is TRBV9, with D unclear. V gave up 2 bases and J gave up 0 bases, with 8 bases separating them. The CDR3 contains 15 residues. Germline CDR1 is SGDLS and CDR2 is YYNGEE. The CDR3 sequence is CASSVGVATNEKLFF. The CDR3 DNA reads TGTGCCAGCAGCGTTGGCGTTGCAACTAATGAAAAACTGTTTTTT.

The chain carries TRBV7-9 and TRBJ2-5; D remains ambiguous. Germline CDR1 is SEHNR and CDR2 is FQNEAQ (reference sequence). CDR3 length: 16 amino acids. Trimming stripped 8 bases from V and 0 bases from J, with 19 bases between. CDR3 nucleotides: TGTGCCAGCTCGGCCCCGGTTGCAAACTACCAAGAGACCCAGTACTTC. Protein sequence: CASSAPVANYQETQYF.

DNA of the CDR3: TGTGCCAGTAGTATCCGAGGGGAAAACATTCAGTACTTC. Translation gives CASSIRGENIQYF. This sequence joins TRBV19 and TRBJ2-4, with D perhaps being TRBD1 or TRBD2 (5 bases each). The CDR3 is 13 residues long. Germline CDR1 and CDR2: LNHDA and SQIVND (reference sequence). V was clipped by 3 bases and J by 5 bases, with 8 bases between them.

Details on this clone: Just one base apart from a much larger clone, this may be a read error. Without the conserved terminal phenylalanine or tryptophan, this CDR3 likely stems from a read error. The chain's CDR3 is CASSSRQGLAKNIQYL. DNA for the CDR3: TGTGCCAGCAGTTCCCGACAGGGATTAGCCAAAAACATTCAGTACCTC. The J gene is TRBJ2-4, the V gene TRBV27, with TRBD1 matching 7 bases. V dropped 4 bases and J dropped 0; count of bases not matched to a gene: 6. There are 16 residues in the CDR3. Germline V gene lookup returns CDR1 MNHEY and CDR2 SMNVEV (reference sequence).

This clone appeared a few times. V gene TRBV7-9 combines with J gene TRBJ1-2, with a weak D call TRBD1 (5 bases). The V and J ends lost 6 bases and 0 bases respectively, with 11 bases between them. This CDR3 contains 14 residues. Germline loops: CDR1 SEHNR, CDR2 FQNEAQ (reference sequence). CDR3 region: CASSLPGPNYGYTF. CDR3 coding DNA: TGTGCCAGCAGTCTCCCGGGACCTAACTATGGCTACACCTTC.

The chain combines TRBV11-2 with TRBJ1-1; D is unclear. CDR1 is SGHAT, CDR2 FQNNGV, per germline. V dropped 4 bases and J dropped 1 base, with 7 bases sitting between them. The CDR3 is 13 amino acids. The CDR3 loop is CASSSWKNTEAFF. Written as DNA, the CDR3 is TGTGCCAGCAGCTCTTGGAAGAACACTGAAGCTTTCTTT.